These 9 T cell receptor beta chains were all obtained from the same sample, sequenced in a study of shared T cell receptors in the human thymus. Generated by immunoSEQ multiplex PCR, the TCRdb table keeps only in-frame clones and is missing some. The repertoire includes 500,000 to 750,000 clones, roughly 90% of them detected once, and around 0.01% sits in the top ten. The same specimen was also included in a second study, on human thymus T cells.

The specimen sequenced was thymocytes. These receptors were taken from a boy in the first two years of life with a congenital heart defect.

The chain recombines TRBV4-1 with TRBJ1-1; TRBD1 agrees at 7 bases. The junction had 8 bases not matched to a gene; V was cut back by 2 bases and J by 8 bases. CDR3 length: 14 residues. Germline CDR1 and CDR2: MGHRA and YSYEKL. CDR3 nucleotide sequence: TGCGCCAGCAGCCAAACAGGGGACCAAGGAGAAGCTTTCTTT. Residues: CASSQTGDQGEAFF.

This chain uses TRBV12-5 with TRBJ2-1, with a tentative D call TRBD2 (6 bases). This CDR3 is built from 15 residues. V shed 1 base and J shed 4 bases, with 11 bases lying between them. CDR1 and CDR2 (germline): LGHNT, FRNRAP. The CDR3 DNA reads as TGTGCTAGTGGTTTGGCCCTACGGGGGTACAATGAGCAGTTCTTC. It codes for CASGLALRGYNEQFF.

This sequence joins TRBV18 and TRBJ2-7; maybe TRBD1 (6 bases). V lost 1 base to trimming and J lost 2 bases, with 12 bases between them. The CDR3 is 15 amino acids. Germline-derived CDR1 and CDR2 are KGHSH and LQKENI. The CDR3 DNA sequence: TGTGCCAGCTCACCACGCGAGACAGGCCCCTACGAGCAGTACTTC. This gives the protein CASSPRETGPYEQYF.

This clone appeared once. Additional DNA sequences in this sample encode the identical CDR3. This chain links TRBV4-2 with TRBJ2-1, with 9 bases lining up with TRBD2. Looked up from germline, CDR1 is LGHNA and CDR2 is YNFKEQ. V trimming: 0 bases; J trimming: 7 bases; junction bases outside the gene matches: 7. This CDR3 has 16 amino acids. CDR3 protein: CASSQDLAGGLNEQFF. The CDR3 coding sequence is TGTGCCAGCAGCCAAGATCTGGCGGGAGGGTTGAATGAGCAGTTCTTC.

J is TRBJ2-5 and V is TRBV15; no reliable D call. The V gene's germline CDR1 is LNHNV and CDR2 YYDKDF (reference sequence). The ends were cut back, 1 base at V and 5 bases at J, with 5 bases in the middle. CDR3 length: 12 residues. The CDR3 DNA reads as TGTGCCACCAGCAGAGTCGGGGAGACCCAGTACTTC. The encoded protein is CATSRVGETQYF.

The J gene is TRBJ1-1, the V gene TRBV5-6, with 8 bases identical to TRBD1. Per germline, CDR1 SGHDT and CDR2 YYEEEE. The CDR3 is 16 amino acids. Unmatched junction bases numbered 12, after V lost 4 bases and J lost 4 bases. The CDR3 DNA follows: TGTGCCAGCAGCGACCTACGACAGGGGAATGGCACTGAAGCTTTCTTT. It is translated as CASSDLRQGNGTEAFF.

V and J are TRBV7-9 and TRBJ2-1, with a possible D match to TRBD2 (5 bases). This CDR3 is 18 amino acids long. Germline values: CDR1 SEHNR, CDR2 FQNEAQ (reference sequence). Between the trimmed V and J ends, which lost 5 bases and 5 bases, there was a span of 25 bases. The chain's CDR3 is CASSPSRGDGSGDNEQFF. The CDR3 nucleotides read TGTGCCAGCAGCCCTAGTCGGGGTGATGGGAGCGGCGACAATGAGCAGTTCTTC.

This clone was observed a single time. The genes are TRBV18 and TRBJ1-5; D is perhaps TRBD1 (5 bases). Trimming left V 5 bases short and J 6 bases short, with 14 bases between. CDR1 and CDR2 (germline): KGHSH, LQKENI. The CDR3 runs 14 residues. The CDR3 here is CASSGVQGGQPQHF. CDR3 bases: TGTGCCAGCTCAGGGGTCCAGGGCGGTCAGCCCCAGCATTTT. Based on the CDR3 plus reference TRBV18 and TRBJ1-5, the full variable domain is NAGVMQNPRHLVRRRGQEARLRCSPMKGHSHVYWYRQLPEEGLKFMVYLQKENIIDESGMPKERFSAEFPKEGPSILRIQQVVRGDSAAYFCASSGVQGGQPQHFGDGTRLSIL.

The CDR3 reads CASSGAGLGNTEAFF. CDR3 DNA: TGTGCCAGCAGTGGCGCAGGGCTTGGGAACACTGAAGCTTTCTTT. The chain is built from TRBV6-5 and TRBJ1-1, with TRBD1 as a possible D gene (5 bases). In germline, CDR1 is MNHEY, CDR2 SVGAGI. Trimming left V 5 bases short and J 1 base short, with 14 bases between. CDR3 length: 15 amino acids.